The text below deals with one TCR beta chain. The data were produced by immunoSEQ multiplex PCR, yet TCRdb's version contains in-frame clones alone and is incomplete. The repertoire holds around 140,000 clones, around 94% seen once, with about an eighth in the top ten. These data are taken from a study of control samples from healthy donors and cancer patients. The CDR3 is 14 amino acids. CDR1 is PRHDT and CDR2 is FYEKMQ in the germline V gene (reference sequence). Deletions cut 5 bases from V and 3 bases from J, with 13 bases between. This TCR was recovered from a man aged 40-49 years in good health. The sequencing sample was made of blood. The V and J genes are TRBV13 and TRBJ1-2; unclear D gene. CDR3 nucleotide sequence: TGTGCCAGCAGCCCCGCCCTGGGTGACTATGGCTACACCTTC. Translation gives CASSPALGDYGYTF.